The next 20 T cell receptor beta chains were all read from a single sample in a study of blood T cell repertoires in COVID-19. Sequencing was performed with immunoSEQ multiplex PCR; in TCRdb, only in-frame clones are kept and a portion is missing. In the table there are about 180,000 clones, approximately 80% of which are singletons. Sequenced input: peripheral blood. The receptor set was obtained from a human donor in a cohort sampled during active COVID-19.

V and J are TRBV28 and TRBJ2-1; the match to TRBD1 covers 7 bases. The CDR3 has 15 residues. The J segment lost 3 bases and the V segment lost 8 bases, leaving 10 bases of the junction unmatched. Germline V gene lookup returns CDR1 MDHEN and CDR2 SYDVKM. In nucleotides, the CDR3 is TGTGCCAGCTCCCAAGTCGGGACAGACTACAATGAGCAGTTCTTC. This sequence encodes CASSQVGTDYNEQFF.

As to this clone: The same CDR3 is also encoded by other DNA sequences in this sample. The chain employs TRBV6-5 and TRBJ2-7; 7 positions match TRBD1. The CDR3 has 14 amino acids. After removal of 6 bases from V and 0 bases from J, the junction contained 5 bases not matched to a gene. Germline V gene data show CDR1 as MNHEY and CDR2 as SVGAGI. CDR3 region: CASRQGTSSYEQYF. CDR3 nucleotides: TGTGCCAGCAGACAGGGGACGAGCTCCTACGAGCAGTACTTC.

Comments on this clone: One junction end does not reproduce the germline sequence, and a read error may be involved. The V gene is TRBV2, the J gene TRBJ1-2; D not certain. This CDR3 has 15 amino acids. From germline, CDR1 is SNHLY and CDR2 FYNNEI. The CDR3 sequence is CASSDLVRVNYGYIF. CDR3 coding DNA: TGTGCCAGCAGTGACTTAGTGAGGGTGAACTATGGCTACATCTTC.

The chain combines TRBV7-3 with TRBJ2-5, with a tentative D call TRBD1 (6 bases). Trimming stripped 5 bases from V and 2 bases from J, with 15 bases between. Germline CDR1 SGHTA, CDR2 FQGTGA. CDR3 length equals 15 residues. The chain's CDR3 is CASSPGQRSQETQYF. Here the CDR3 DNA reads TGTGCCAGCAGCCCCGGACAGCGATCGCAAGAGACCCAGTACTTC.

V usage is TRBV4-3 and J usage is TRBJ2-7; the match to TRBD1 covers 11 bases. Germline lookup yields CDR1 LGHNA and CDR2 YSLEER. Losses at the gene ends were 0 bases for V and 4 bases for J; bases not matched to a gene: 11. The CDR3 has 18 amino acids. The CDR3 DNA is TGCGCCAGCAGCCAAGATCTCGGGACAGGGGGTCCGCCGTACGAGCAGTACTTC. This gives the protein CASSQDLGTGGPPYEQYF.

The DNA of the CDR3 is TGCGCCAGCAGCCCGACTCCTTCCTACGGCTACACCTTC. The encoded protein is CASSPTPSYGYTF. The rearrangement links TRBV4-3 to TRBJ1-2; D ambiguous. This CDR3 has 13 residues. V lost 4 bases to trimming and J lost 8 bases, with 14 bases between them. Germline V gene lookup returns CDR1 LGHNA and CDR2 YSLEER.

V usage is TRBV7-5 and J usage is TRBJ2-7; the D call TRBD2 from the table was never checked on the DNA. TRBV7-5 is tagged as a pseudogene. The CDR3 length is 18 residues. The CDR3 loop reads CVRSSPGLARRDSYEQYF. The CDR3 DNA is TGTGTCAGAAGCTCACCAGGACTAGCGCGAAGGGACTCCTACGAGCAGTACTTC.

This clone came up once. The CDR3 sequence: CASSLIGQGLGYTF. The CDR3 region has the DNA TGTGCCAGCAGCTTAATTGGACAGGGACTTGGCTACACCTTC. The chain carries TRBV5-6 and TRBJ1-2, with 8 bases aligning to TRBD1. CDR1 and CDR2 from the germline V gene are SGHDT and YYEEEE. The junction had 7 bases not matched to a gene; V was cut back by 2 bases and J by 7 bases. The CDR3 is 14 residues long.

The CDR3 spells CSASGGDGYTF. The CDR3, as DNA: TGCAGTGCTTCCGGCGGTGATGGCTACACCTTC. This chain connects TRBV20-1 to TRBJ1-2; no firm D call. CDR3 length: 11 residues. Trimming took 5 bases from V and 6 from J, leaving 10 bases between them. CDR1 is DFQATT and CDR2 is SNEGSKA in the germline V gene (reference sequence).

This clone was found a few times. The rearrangement links TRBV7-9 to TRBJ2-7; weak D call: TRBD2 (6 bases). Germline CDR1 reads SEHNR; CDR2 reads FQNEAQ (reference sequence). This CDR3 region has 13 residues. The V and J ends lost 4 bases and 3 bases respectively, with 10 bases between them. CDR3 coding DNA: TGTGCCAGCAGCTCCCCCGGGGGCTACGAGCAGTACTTC. Its protein product is CASSSPGGYEQYF. Combining the CDR3 with reference TRBV7-9 and TRBJ2-7 gives the whole variable domain DTGVSQNPRHKITKRGQNVTFRCDPISEHNRLYWYRQTLGQGPEFLTYFQNEAQLEKSRLLSDRFSAERPKGSFSTLEIQRTEQGDSAMYLCASSSPGGYEQYFGPGTRLTVT.

The rearrangement joins TRBV7-9 to TRBJ2-1, with D unresolved. The germline V gene encodes CDR1 SEHNR and CDR2 FQNEAQ (reference sequence). The V end was cut by 3 bases, the J end by 1 base, with 7 bases between. The CDR3 covers 14 residues. The CDR3 sequence is CASSLYSSYNEQFF. Here the CDR3 DNA reads TGTGCCAGCAGCTTGTACAGTTCCTACAATGAGCAGTTCTTC. The complete variable domain, with remaining parts taken from reference TRBV7-9 and TRBJ2-1, reads DTGVSQNPRHKITKRGQNVTFRCDPISEHNRLYWYRQTLGQGPEFLTYFQNEAQLEKSRLLSDRFSAERPKGSFSTLEIQRTEQGDSAMYLCASSLYSSYNEQFFGPGTRLTVL.

This rearrangement joins TRBV18 to TRBJ1-2, with 9 positions matching TRBD1. The CDR3 extends over 15 amino acids. Looked up from germline, CDR1 is KGHSH and CDR2 is LQKENI. The V gene end was trimmed by 3 bases and the J gene end by 6 bases; junction bases not matched to a gene: 8. CDR3 nucleotide sequence: TGTGCCAGCTCACCTACCGTGGGACAGGGAAATGGCTACACCTTC. This codes for CASSPTVGQGNGYTF.

The CDR3 nucleotides are TGTGCCAGCAGGCGGACAGGGGGCGCAACCGGTGGCTACACCTTC. It codes for CASRRTGGATGGYTF. V is TRBV7-9 and J is TRBJ1-2, with 11 bases matching TRBD1. The CDR3 covers 15 residues. The V gene's germline CDR1 is SEHNR and CDR2 FQNEAQ (reference sequence). The junction had 10 bases not matched to a gene; V was cut back by 6 bases and J by 7 bases.

This clone showed up just once. The J gene is TRBJ2-7, the V gene TRBV15; D gene ambiguous. Germline V CDR1 and CDR2: LNHNV, YYDKDF (reference sequence). The CDR3 has 13 residues. With 4 bases removed from V and 3 bases from J, the gap between germline ends came to 10 bases. CDR3 in amino acids: CATSNLRHYEQYF. The CDR3, as DNA: TGTGCCACCAGCAACCTGCGGCACTACGAGCAGTACTTC.

The chain is built from TRBV6-5 and TRBJ1-2, with D possibly matching TRBD1 (5 bases). Trimming took 8 bases from V and 7 from J, leaving 17 bases between them. Germline V gives CDR1 MNHEY, CDR2 SVGAGI. CDR3 length: 13 residues. Here the CDR3 reads CASGFAGFGGYTF. The CDR3 DNA reads as TGTGCCAGCGGGTTCGCAGGGTTTGGTGGCTACACCTTC.

The gene calls are TRBV7-2 and TRBJ2-3; 10 bases are a match to TRBD2. The V segment lost 7 bases and the J segment 3 bases; nucleotides outside the gene matches: 7. Germline CDR1 reads SGHTA; CDR2 reads FQGNSA. The CDR3 loop spans 15 amino acids. The CDR3 DNA is TGTGCCAGCATGGTCAGCGGGGGGGTGACAGATACGCAGTATTTT. Amino acids: CASMVSGGVTDTQYF.

The chain is built from TRBV19 and TRBJ1-1; D is undetermined. This CDR3 spans 14 amino acids. Per the germline V gene, CDR1 is LNHDA and CDR2 is SQIVND (reference sequence). Deletions cut 2 bases from V and 2 bases from J, with 9 bases between. The CDR3 sequence is CASSIRSSNTEAFF. CDR3 nucleotides: TGTGCCAGTAGTATAAGGAGCAGCAACACTGAAGCTTTCTTT.

The genes are TRBV24-1 and TRBJ1-5, with 7 bases that match TRBD1. Germline V gene sequence: CDR1 KGHDR, CDR2 SFDVKD. CDR3 length: 14 residues. Trimming took 4 bases from V and 4 from J; bases not matched to a gene: 3. In DNA, the CDR3 is TGTGCCACCAGTGACAGGACAGGAAATCAGCCCCAGCATTTT. Encoded protein: CATSDRTGNQPQHF.

The V gene is TRBV10-1, the J gene TRBJ2-7; 9 bases agree with TRBD1. V shed 0 bases and J 5 bases; nucleotides not matched to a gene: 8. There are 16 residues in the CDR3. Germline V gene lookup returns CDR1 WNHNN and CDR2 SYGVQD (reference sequence). CDR3 region: CASSESYLGTGNEQYF. The CDR3 nucleotides are TGCGCCAGCAGTGAGTCGTATCTGGGGACAGGGAACGAGCAGTACTTC.

The rearrangement links TRBV7-2 to TRBJ2-1; D perhaps matches TRBD1 (5 bases). Trimming removed 3 bases at V and 1 base at J, with 13 bases between. The germline gives CDR1 SGHTA, CDR2 FQGNSA. The length of the CDR3 is 16 residues. In nucleotides, the CDR3 is TGTGCCAGCAGCTTCTTTGGGCAGGGTTCCTACAATGAGCAGTTCTTC. Amino acids: CASSFFGQGSYNEQFF.